A single sample gave rise to the 17 T cell receptor beta chains below, sequenced in a study of blood T cells in healthy people across ages. Combining a sample-barcoded 5' primer with a J-beta primer mix, a second PCR ran for about 7 to 12 cycles. TCRdb reprocessed the 5' RACE reads with MiXCR, giving one entry per CDR3 protein. Of about 2 million distinct CDR3 sequences detected, approximately 50% appear once; the ten largest clones hold more than 2%. The sequencing sample was made of blood. These receptors originate from a woman in her thirties or forties in good health.

This clonotype was observed a handful of times. The V gene is TRBV12-3 or TRBV12-4, the J gene TRBJ2-5; 10 bases match TRBD1. The CDR3 is made up of 14 amino acids. Germline trimming cut 9 bases from V and 4 bases from J; bases unmatched to any gene: 8. The CDR3 loop reads CASNRDRGGETQYF. For the CDR3, the DNA is TGTGCCAGTAACCGGGACAGGGGTGGAGAGACCCAGTACTTC.

The table lists this clonotype with a few counts. The genes are TRBV29-1 and TRBJ2-3; possible D gene TRBD1, 6 bases. The germline V gene has CDR1 SQVTM and CDR2 ANQGSEA. This CDR3 has 17 residues. V dropped 4 bases and J dropped 0 bases, with 20 bases sitting between them. The CDR3 region is CSVAGDMDNYSTDTQYF. CDR3 DNA sequence: TGCAGCGTTGCCGGGGACATGGACAACTATAGCACAGATACGCAGTATTTT.

This clonotype was counted ten times or more. The chain recombines TRBV5-5 with TRBJ1-6; the match to TRBD1 covers 9 bases. This CDR3 spans 15 amino acids. Germline V CDR1 and CDR2: SGHKS, YYEKEE (reference sequence). With V trimmed by 4 bases and J by 10 bases, 9 bases remained unmatched. This CDR3 is CASSPAGTGNSPLHF. The DNA for the CDR3 is TGTGCCAGCAGCCCCGCCGGGACAGGGAACTCACCCCTCCACTTT.

This clonotype occurred once. The chain is built from TRBV12-3 or TRBV12-4 and TRBJ2-5; TRBD2 is a possible D gene (6 bases). Trimming removed 6 bases at V and 5 bases at J, with 16 bases between. This CDR3 has 14 residues. In DNA, the CDR3 is TGTGCCAGCAGCCACCTTCCCGGGAGTGAGACCCAGTACTTC. This encodes CASSHLPGSETQYF.

V usage is TRBV5-8 and J usage is TRBJ2-7; the match to TRBD2 covers 9 bases. Near its end, the DNA agrees better with TRBJ2-5, so the J call may be wrong. This CDR3 comprises 18 residues. CDR1 is SGHTS and CDR2 is YDEGEE in the germline V gene. CDR3 bases: TGTGCCAGCAGCACCCCGCGCGGGGGGGTATTGGTTGGAGAGACCCAGTACTTC. Translating gives CASSTPRGGVLVGETQYF.

This clonotype was seen a few times. As DNA, the CDR3 is TGTGCCAGCAGGGTAGCGGGGGGCCCTATCTACAATGAGCAGTTCTTC. As protein: CASRVAGGPIYNEQFF. The V gene is TRBV12-3 or TRBV12-4, the J gene TRBJ2-1; TRBD2 agrees at 10 bases. The CDR3 totals 16 residues. The junction had 8 bases not matched to a gene; V was cut back by 6 bases and J by 3 bases.

The rearrangement links TRBV3-1 to TRBJ1-2; D not resolved. The CDR3 has 11 amino acids. The germline V gene encodes CDR1 LGHDT and CDR2 YNNKEL (reference sequence). V was pared by 1 base and J by 9 bases, with 6 bases between. CDR3 nucleotide sequence: TGTGCCAGCAGCCAAGTAGGTCGCTACACCTTC. Translating it yields CASSQVGRYTF.

This chain uses TRBV2 with TRBJ1-4; TRBD1 matches 8 bases. The CDR3 extends over 14 amino acids. Per the germline V gene, CDR1 is SNHLY and CDR2 is FYNNEI. CDR3 residues: CANRLGRGLEKLFF. CDR3 in DNA: TGTGCGAACCGACTGGGCAGGGGGCTTGAAAAACTGTTTTTT.

This clonotype has only a few counts. The chain joins TRBV3-1 to TRBJ2-1; 7 bases map to TRBD2. The CDR3 has 15 residues. V shed 8 bases, J shed 0 bases, and the junction held 7 bases outside the gene matches. From germline, CDR1 is LGHDT and CDR2 YNNKEL (reference sequence). The CDR3 sequence: CASQGTGGSYNEQFF. The CDR3 coding sequence is TGTGCCAGCCAAGGGACGGGGGGCTCCTACAATGAGCAGTTCTTC.

J is TRBJ2-3 and V is TRBV20-1; perhaps TRBD1 as D (6 bases). The CDR3 length is 13 residues. The germline V gene encodes CDR1 DFQATT and CDR2 SNEGSKA (reference sequence). Trimming pared 3 bases from V and 2 bases from J, leaving 9 bases between. CDR3 bases: TGCAGTGCTAGGAGACAGGTCACAGATACGCAGTATTTT. Translation gives CSARRQVTDTQYF.

This chain connects TRBV12-3 or TRBV12-4 to TRBJ1-5, with 11 positions matching TRBD1. J was trimmed by 7 bases and V by 7 bases; bases with no gene match: 9. CDR3 length: 15 residues. The CDR3 is CASTRGQGAGQPQHF. CDR3 nucleotide sequence: TGTGCCAGCACCAGAGGACAGGGGGCCGGACAGCCCCAGCATTTT.

In this sample, this clonotype turned up a few times. The chain has TRBV20-1 and TRBJ2-7, with 16 bases that match TRBD2. Germline assignment: CDR1 DFQATT and CDR2 SNEGSKA (reference sequence). V lost 3 bases and J lost 2; bases outside the gene matches: 7. CDR3 length equals 17 residues. CDR3 sequence: CSASSGLAGGPTYEQYF. CDR3 coding DNA: TGCAGTGCTAGCTCGGGACTAGCGGGAGGGCCGACCTACGAGCAGTACTTC.

The CDR3 region has the DNA TGTGCCAGCAGACCGGGGGCAGGGTGGGTTTCCTACGAGCAGTACTTC. This translates into CASRPGAGWVSYEQYF. This chain connects TRBV28 to TRBJ2-7; TRBD1 or TRBD2 may be the D gene (6 bases each). Germline V gives CDR1 MDHEN, CDR2 SYDVKM. Trimming stripped 6 bases from V and 1 base from J, with 19 bases between. CDR3 length equals 16 residues.

This clonotype was recorded only once. The chain carries TRBV9 and TRBJ2-3; 8 nucleotides align to TRBD2. The V and J ends lost 4 bases and 3 bases, in that order; junction bases with no gene match: 16. The CDR3 length is 18 residues. The germline V gene has CDR1 SGDLS and CDR2 YYNGEE. CDR3 DNA: TGTGCCAGCAGCATTTCCGGGACTAGGGGGGGAGGGACAGATACGCAGTATTTT. It codes for CASSISGTRGGGTDTQYF.

The V gene is TRBV2, the J gene TRBJ2-3; TRBD2 matches at 11 bases. Germline V lookup: CDR1 SNHLY, CDR2 FYNNEI. The CDR3 runs to 18 residues. V gave up 3 bases and J gave up 0 bases; unmatched junction bases: 8. The CDR3 spells CASSDPLAGGESTDTQYF. In nucleotides, the CDR3 is TGTGCCAGCAGTGATCCCCTAGCGGGGGGCGAGAGCACAGATACGCAGTATTTT.

This chain uses TRBV15 with TRBJ1-1; D possibly corresponds to TRBD1 (6 bases). The CDR3 is 15 residues long. From germline, CDR1 is LNHNV and CDR2 YYDKDF (reference sequence). V dropped 4 bases and J dropped 1 base, with 13 bases sitting between them. The CDR3 loop is CATSKDRTRNTEAFF. Written as DNA, the CDR3 is TGTGCCACCAGCAAAGACAGGACCCGGAACACTGAAGCTTTCTTT.

CDR3 DNA sequence: TGCAGCGGGGGGTCCCAAGAGACCCAGTACTTC. Translation gives CSGGSQETQYF. The chain carries TRBV29-1 and TRBJ2-5, with D tentatively TRBD1 or TRBD2 (5 bases each). V was shortened by 7 bases and J by 1 base, with 7 bases between the two germline ends. Germline V gene data show CDR1 as SQVTM and CDR2 as ANQGSEA. There are 11 residues in the CDR3.